The present TCR beta chain was sequenced within a study of blood T cell repertoires in COVID-19. Trimming removed 3 bases at V and 5 bases at J, with 14 bases between. The V gene's germline CDR1 is KGHSH and CDR2 LQKENI. The CDR3 totals 14 residues. Using immunoSEQ multiplex PCR, the repertoire was profiled, and TCRdb retains in-frame clones only, with some absent. The data show roughly 180,000 clones, 82% seen once. This clone was detected a few times. The sequence came from a man aged 35 to 55 who had recovered from COVID-19. The sample comprised PBMCs or T cells enriched from blood (not recorded which). The gene calls are TRBV18 and TRBJ2-7; D is possibly TRBD2 (6 bases). The CDR3 protein is CASSPEAGYDEQYF. The CDR3 region has the DNA TGTGCCAGCTCACCCGAGGCGGGATACGACGAGCAGTACTTC.